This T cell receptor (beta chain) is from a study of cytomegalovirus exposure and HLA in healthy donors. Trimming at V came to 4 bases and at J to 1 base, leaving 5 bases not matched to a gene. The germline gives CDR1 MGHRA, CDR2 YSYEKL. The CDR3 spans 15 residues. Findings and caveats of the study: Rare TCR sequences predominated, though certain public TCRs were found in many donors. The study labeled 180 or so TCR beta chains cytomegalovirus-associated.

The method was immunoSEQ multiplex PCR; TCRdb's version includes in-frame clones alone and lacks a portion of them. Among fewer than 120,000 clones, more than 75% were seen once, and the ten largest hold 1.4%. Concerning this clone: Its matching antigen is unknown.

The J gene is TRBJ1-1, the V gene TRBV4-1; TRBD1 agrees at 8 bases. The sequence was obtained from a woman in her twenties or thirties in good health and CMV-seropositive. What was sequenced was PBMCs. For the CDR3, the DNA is TGCGCCAGCAGCCCTAGGGACAGGCGGAACACTGAAGCTTTCTTT. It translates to CASSPRDRRNTEAFF.